One and the same sample provided the 30 T cell receptor beta chains below, sequenced in a study of T cell changes during pregnancy in multiple sclerosis. The data were produced by immunoSEQ multiplex PCR, yet TCRdb's version contains in-frame clones alone and is incomplete. The sample gives 34,000 or so clones, approximately 91% of which show up once; 4% to 5.5% is in the top ten. The sequencing used peripheral blood, collected in the second trimester of pregnancy. These receptors all stem from a female donor in good health, enrolled as a control in a pregnancy study.

The V gene is TRBV6-1, the J gene TRBJ1-2; TRBD1 matches 8 bases. The CDR3 loop spans 15 amino acids. The germline V gene has CDR1 MNHNS and CDR2 SASEGT. V dropped 11 bases and J dropped 7; count of bases not matched to a gene: 18. CDR3 nucleotide sequence: TGTGCCGGCCGACTTCCCGGGACAGGCTTGGGTGGCTACACCTTC. As protein: CAGRLPGTGLGGYTF.

The chain is built from TRBV7-9 and TRBJ2-1; the D gene is possibly TRBD2 (6 bases). V was trimmed by 7 bases and J by 4 bases, leaving 11 bases between them. The germline CDR1 and CDR2 sequences are SEHNR and FQNEAQ (reference sequence). The CDR3 length is 13 residues. The DNA of the CDR3 is TGTGCCAGCACCTTCGGGGGATACAATGAGCAGTTCTTC. It is translated as CASTFGGYNEQFF.

V is TRBV30 and J is TRBJ2-7; 11 bases agree with TRBD2. Germline V lookup: CDR1 GTSNPN, CDR2 SVGIG (reference sequence). CDR3 length: 14 residues. The V gene end was trimmed by 0 bases and the J gene end by 7 bases; junction bases not matched to a gene: 5. The CDR3 is CAWSVTSGRREQYF. CDR3 coding DNA: TGTGCCTGGAGTGTCACTAGCGGGAGACGAGAGCAGTACTTC.

The V and J genes are TRBV7-2 and TRBJ2-5; TRBD1 agrees at 8 bases. V shed 5 bases, J shed 4 bases, and the junction held 12 bases outside the gene matches. Germline V gene lookup returns CDR1 SGHTA and CDR2 FQGNSA. The CDR3 has 16 amino acids. In DNA, the CDR3 is TGTGCCAGCAGCCCAAGGTCAGGACAGGGTACAGAGACCCAGTACTTC. The encoded protein is CASSPRSGQGTETQYF.

The CDR3: CASSERGERGNNEQFF. CDR3 bases: TGTGCCAGCAGTGAAAGGGGGGAGCGGGGGAACAATGAGCAGTTCTTC. The gene calls are TRBV6-1 and TRBJ2-1, with 8 nucleotides matching TRBD2. CDR1 MNHNS and CDR2 SASEGT come from the germline V gene. V lost 2 bases and J lost 5; bases outside the gene matches: 8. This CDR3 contains 16 residues.

V is TRBV6-5 and J is TRBJ2-7; tentative D call: TRBD1 (5 bases). Looked up from germline, CDR1 is MNHEY and CDR2 is SVGAGI. Trimming left V 2 bases short and J 3 bases short, with 14 bases between. The CDR3 totals 15 residues. CDR3 in DNA: TGTGCCAGCAGTTACCAGGGCGTCCAGAGCTACGAGCAGTACTTC. This translates into CASSYQGVQSYEQYF.

This clone was picked up one time. This sequence joins TRBV10-3 and TRBJ1-2, with 9 bases identical to TRBD1. J gave up 7 bases and V 6 bases, and 9 bases lay outside the gene matches. This CDR3 is 14 amino acids long. Germline V gene lookup returns CDR1 ENHRY and CDR2 SYGVKD. CDR3 residues: CAIRRGQGLVGYTF. In DNA, the CDR3 is TGTGCCATCAGAAGGGGACAGGGCCTGGTTGGCTACACCTTC.

V gene TRBV28 combines with J gene TRBJ1-1; 8 bases are shared with TRBD1. After removal of 5 bases from V and 4 bases from J, the junction contained 3 bases not matched to a gene. CDR1 and CDR2 (germline): MDHEN, SYDVKM. The CDR3 length is 13 residues. The CDR3 region is CASSDTGGTEAFF. In nucleotides, the CDR3 is TGTGCCAGCAGTGATACAGGGGGCACTGAAGCTTTCTTT.

This clone showed up just once. The chain links TRBV27 to TRBJ2-7, with 7 bases that match TRBD1. Germline V gene data show CDR1 as MNHEY and CDR2 as SMNVEV (reference sequence). Trimming removed 6 bases from V and 3 bases from J; junction bases left unmatched: 5. The CDR3 length is 13 residues. The CDR3: CASSRDRFYEQYF. The CDR3 DNA reads as TGTGCCAGCAGCCGGGACAGATTCTACGAGCAGTACTTC.

The J gene is TRBJ2-2, the V gene TRBV9; TRBD2 agrees at 15 bases. The CDR3 is 15 amino acids. Trimming cost V 2 bases and J 10 bases; bases outside gene matches: 3. Germline V gives CDR1 SGDLS, CDR2 YYNGEE. The CDR3 region is CASSVGLAGGKELFF. The CDR3 nucleotides are TGTGCCAGCAGCGTGGGACTAGCGGGGGGAAAGGAGCTGTTTTTT.

The chain uses TRBV27 and TRBJ2-3, with 7 bases that match TRBD2. CDR1 MNHEY and CDR2 SMNVEV come from the germline V gene (reference sequence). CDR3 length: 14 residues. After removal of 3 bases from V and 5 bases from J, the junction contained 5 bases not matched to a gene. The DNA for the CDR3 is TGTGCCAGCAGTTTTGGCCTAGCGGTAGATACGCAGTATTTT. Its protein product is CASSFGLAVDTQYF.

Turning to this clone: At one of its ends the junction is not consistent with the germline gene, which may arise from a read error. This chain links TRBV5-6 with TRBJ1-4; a weak D match, TRBD1 (5 bases). Germline CDR1 SGHDT, CDR2 YYEEEE. This CDR3 contains 14 residues. This CDR3 is CASGLAGVREKLFF. In DNA, the CDR3 is TGTGCCAGCGGCTTGGCGGGGGTTAGAGAAAAACTGTTTTTT.

This chain uses TRBV4-2 with TRBJ2-3; 9 nucleotides match TRBD2. The V gene's germline CDR1 is LGHNA and CDR2 YNFKEQ. The CDR3 loop spans 19 amino acids. The trim removed 0 bases at V and 2 bases at J, leaving 12 bases unmatched. The CDR3, as DNA: TGTGCCAGCAGCCAAGATTGGAAGGCGGGAGGGTTGGCCACAGATACGCAGTATTTT. It translates to CASSQDWKAGGLATDTQYF.

This clone has a handful of counts. The V gene is TRBV6-1, the J gene TRBJ1-4; possibly TRBD1 for D (6 bases). CDR1 is MNHNS and CDR2 is SASEGT in the germline V gene. Trimming stripped 8 bases from V and 8 bases from J, with 18 bases between. CDR3 length: 14 residues. In DNA form, the CDR3 reads TGTGCCAGCGGGGGGGGGCAGGGGAGCGAAAAACTGTTTTTT. Protein product: CASGGGQGSEKLFF.

J is TRBJ2-6 and V is TRBV5-1, with D possibly TRBD1 on 6 matching bases. Looked up from germline, CDR1 is SGHRS and CDR2 is YFSETQ. The CDR3 contains 18 residues. The V end lost 0 bases, the J end lost 0 bases, and 13 bases lay between the germline ends. In nucleotides, the CDR3 is TGCGCCAGCAGCTTGGTAACAGGGCCCTCCTCTGGGGCCAACGTCCTGACTTTC. It is translated as CASSLVTGPSSGANVLTF.

This chain uses TRBV18 with TRBJ2-3; D possibly corresponds to TRBD2 (5 bases). Germline V gene lookup returns CDR1 KGHSH and CDR2 LQKENI. The V gene lost 0 bases and the J gene lost 4 bases, with 17 bases spanning the gap. The CDR3 covers 17 residues. The CDR3, as DNA: TGTGCCAGCTCACCACCGGCGGGCAGTTGGGCCGCAGATACGCAGTATTTT. Amino acid sequence: CASSPPAGSWAADTQYF.

The chain recombines TRBV27 with TRBJ1-4; a weak D match, TRBD1 (6 bases). Trimming cost V 6 bases and J 8 bases, with 10 bases left between them. The length of the CDR3 is 12 residues. The germline V gene encodes CDR1 MNHEY and CDR2 SMNVEV (reference sequence). In DNA, the CDR3 is TGTGCCAGCAGACAGGGTGGAGAAAAACTGTTTTTT. This translates into CASRQGGEKLFF.

This chain links TRBV7-9 with TRBJ2-7; TRBD2 matches at 9 bases. Looked up from germline, CDR1 is SEHNR and CDR2 is FQNEAQ (reference sequence). Trimming removed 5 bases from V and 6 bases from J; junction bases left unmatched: 14. There are 16 residues in the CDR3. The CDR3 loop reads CASSGYGAGGAGEQYF. CDR3 DNA sequence: TGTGCCAGCAGCGGTTATGGGGCGGGGGGGGCCGGCGAGCAGTACTTC.

The chain uses TRBV2 and TRBJ2-5; 12 bases line up with TRBD2. There are 17 residues in the CDR3. The V and J ends lost 5 bases and 0 bases, in that order; junction bases with no gene match: 7. Germline values: CDR1 SNHLY, CDR2 FYNNEI. The CDR3 sequence is CASSNRTSGTYQETQYF. The CDR3 DNA is TGTGCCAGCAGTAATCGGACTAGCGGGACCTACCAAGAGACCCAGTACTTC.

V usage is TRBV7-9 and J usage is TRBJ1-1; tentative D call: TRBD1 (6 bases). Trimming took 3 bases from V and 4 from J, leaving 15 bases between them. The germline gives CDR1 SEHNR, CDR2 FQNEAQ (reference sequence). The CDR3 loop spans 15 amino acids. The CDR3 here is CASSLPQGFATEAFF. The DNA of the CDR3 is TGTGCCAGCAGCTTGCCTCAGGGGTTTGCCACTGAAGCTTTCTTT.

V is TRBV6-6 and J is TRBJ1-1; D uncertain. This CDR3 comprises 14 residues. Germline V gene sequence: CDR1 MNHNY, CDR2 SVGAGI (reference sequence). V dropped 0 bases and J dropped 1 base, with 6 bases sitting between them. CDR3 sequence reads: CASSYSHGNTEAFF. The CDR3 coding sequence is TGTGCCAGCAGTTACTCTCACGGGAACACTGAAGCTTTCTTT.

Only one count was recorded for this clone. The V and J genes are TRBV4-3 and TRBJ2-3; D is perhaps TRBD2 (6 bases). V lost 4 bases and J lost 0, with 17 bases in between. CDR3 length: 17 residues. From germline, CDR1 is LGHNA and CDR2 YSLEER. The CDR3 DNA sequence: TGCGCCAGCAGCCCTATAACCGCGGGGTATAGCACAGATACGCAGTATTTT. This encodes CASSPITAGYSTDTQYF.

This clone appeared a single time. The chain links TRBV5-6 to TRBJ2-2; 9 bases are shared with TRBD2. CDR1 is SGHDT and CDR2 is YYEEEE in the germline V gene. V shed 1 base, J shed 4 bases, and the junction held 5 bases outside the gene matches. The CDR3 extends over 16 amino acids. The CDR3 DNA sequence: TGTGCCAGCAGCTTGCTGGTTAGCGGGAGCACCGGGGAGCTGTTTTTT. Protein sequence: CASSLLVSGSTGELFF.

V gene TRBV7-8 combines with J gene TRBJ2-7; TRBD1 aligns across 7 bases. Trimming took 0 bases from V and 2 from J; bases not matched to a gene: 4. This CDR3 has 15 amino acids. Germline V CDR1 and CDR2: SGHVS, FQNEAQ. CDR3: CASSLAGTVTYEQYF. In nucleotides, the CDR3 is TGTGCCAGCAGCTTAGCGGGGACAGTGACCTACGAGCAGTACTTC.

The chain joins TRBV7-9 to TRBJ2-2, with D uncertain. The CDR3 contains 11 residues. The germline gives CDR1 SEHNR, CDR2 FQNEAQ (reference sequence). The V gene lost 5 bases and the J gene lost 6 bases, with 4 bases spanning the gap. Written as DNA, the CDR3 is TGTGCCAGCAGCCTCGCCGGGGAGCTGTTTTTT. As protein: CASSLAGELFF.

The chain is built from TRBV19 and TRBJ2-5; possible D gene TRBD2, 6 bases. Germline-derived CDR1 and CDR2 are LNHDA and SQIVND (reference sequence). V shed 9 bases and J shed 2 bases, with 13 bases lying between them. This CDR3 contains 13 residues. CDR3 coding DNA: TGTGCCAGCGGGGGACGGCTTCAAGAGACCCAGTACTTC. Translating gives CASGGRLQETQYF.

The genes are TRBV25-1 and TRBJ1-1; TRBD1 might be the D (6 bases). Trimming cost V 6 bases and J 2 bases, with 13 bases left between them. Germline V CDR1 and CDR2: MGHDK, SYGVNS. The CDR3 consists of 14 residues. CDR3 nucleotides: TGTGCCAGCAGCCCCAGGGGTTTTAACACTGAAGCTTTCTTT. Translation: CASSPRGFNTEAFF.

The chain recombines TRBV9 with TRBJ1-1; D call uncertain. The CDR3 runs to 12 residues. Trimming removed 0 bases at V and 4 bases at J, with 4 bases between. Germline V lookup: CDR1 SGDLS, CDR2 YYNGEE. CDR3 in DNA: TGTGCCAGCAGCGTAGACAGCACTGAAGCTTTCTTT. As protein: CASSVDSTEAFF.

The rearrangement uses TRBV2 and TRBJ1-1; 9 bases are a match to TRBD1. Trimming took 6 bases from V and 3 from J; bases not matched to a gene: 5. Looked up from germline, CDR1 is SNHLY and CDR2 is FYNNEI. The CDR3 length is 14 residues. In nucleotides, the CDR3 is TGTGCCAGCAGGATGGACAGGGGCGACACTGAAGCTTTCTTT. It encodes CASRMDRGDTEAFF.

This chain uses TRBV4-1 with TRBJ2-3; TRBD1 might be the D (5 bases). Germline values: CDR1 MGHRA, CDR2 YSYEKL. The CDR3 has 13 residues. V lost 4 bases and J 3 bases, leaving 8 bases between the germline ends. The CDR3 sequence is CASSPPGTDTQYF. CDR3 DNA: TGCGCCAGCAGCCCCCCAGGGACAGATACGCAGTATTTT.